A single sample is the source of the 14 T cell receptor beta chains below, sequenced in a study of blood T cell repertoires in COVID-19. Assay: immunoSEQ multiplex PCR; the TCRdb copy retains only in-frame clones and omits some. The repertoire holds around 380,000 clones, around 87% seen once, with roughly 1.4% in the top ten. Source material: PBMCs or T cells enriched from blood (not recorded which). These receptors were collected from a man aged 25 to 45 who had recovered from COVID-19.

V usage is TRBV3-1 (or the pseudogene TRBV3-2) and J usage is TRBJ1-2; no definite D call. Germline CDR1 is LGHDT and CDR2 is YNNKEL (reference sequence). The V and J ends lost 4 bases and 4 bases respectively, with 13 bases between them. This CDR3 comprises 14 residues. Here the CDR3 DNA reads TGTGCCAGCAGCCCGGAGGGAAGGCCCTATGGCTACACCTTC. Translated, it gives CASSPEGRPYGYTF.

The chain carries TRBV4-1 and TRBJ2-7; TRBD1 might be the D (6 bases). V lost 0 bases, J lost 0 bases, and 12 bases lay in between. Germline CDR1 reads MGHRA; CDR2 reads YSYEKL. The CDR3 length is 16 residues. CDR3 coding DNA: TGCGCCAGCAGCCAAGACCCCCCAGGGGCCTCCTACGAGCAGTACTTC. It is translated as CASSQDPPGASYEQYF.

The chain couples TRBV18 to TRBJ2-7; possibly TRBD2 for D (5 bases). V was pared by 6 bases and J by 6 bases, with 12 bases between. This CDR3 region has 12 residues. Germline CDR1 is KGHSH and CDR2 is LQKENI. The CDR3 reads CASSPDWGEQYF. As DNA, the CDR3 is TGTGCCAGCTCCCCGGACTGGGGCGAGCAGTACTTC.

In this sample, this clone turned up a few times. V and J are TRBV10-3 and TRBJ1-1, with D perhaps matching TRBD1 (5 bases). Germline V lookup: CDR1 ENHRY, CDR2 SYGVKD. Deletions cut 8 bases from V and 5 bases from J, with 15 bases between. The CDR3 sequence is 13 residues long. In DNA form, the CDR3 reads TGTGCCATCGGCGGGGGAGTCGGGACTGAAGCTTTCTTT. As protein: CAIGGGVGTEAFF.

This clone showed up just a few times. J is TRBJ1-1 and V is TRBV9; D gene uncertain. Germline assignment: CDR1 SGDLS and CDR2 YYNGEE. This CDR3 spans 14 amino acids. Trimming removed 0 bases from V and 4 bases from J, with 10 bases in between. In DNA, the CDR3 is TGTGCCAGCAGCGTAGCATGGGCATCCACTGAAGCTTTCTTT. Encoded protein: CASSVAWASTEAFF.

This chain joins TRBV12-5 and TRBJ1-5, with a weak D call TRBD1 (5 bases). The CDR3 totals 15 residues. V shed 4 bases and J shed 0 bases, with 10 bases lying between them. Germline V lookup: CDR1 LGHNT, CDR2 FRNRAP. The CDR3 reads CASGWGGSSNQPQHF. DNA for the CDR3: TGTGCTAGTGGTTGGGGGGGATCTAGCAATCAGCCCCAGCATTTT.

V usage is TRBV5-1 and J usage is TRBJ2-1; D possibly corresponds to TRBD2 (6 bases). Trimming pared 1 base from V and 0 bases from J, leaving 8 bases between. Germline CDR1 and CDR2: SGHRS and YFSETQ. The CDR3 length is 15 residues. The CDR3 is CASSLLGGSYNEQFF. In DNA, the CDR3 is TGCGCCAGCAGCTTGTTGGGGGGCTCCTACAATGAGCAGTTCTTC.

The gene calls are TRBV5-6 and TRBJ1-2; tentatively, D is TRBD1 (6 bases). Germline V lookup: CDR1 SGHDT, CDR2 YYEEEE. The CDR3 length is 14 residues. Between the trimmed V and J ends, which lost 2 bases and 5 bases, there was a span of 13 bases. CDR3 amino acids: CASSLYDRPYGYTF. The CDR3 nucleotides are TGTGCCAGCAGCTTATACGACAGGCCTTATGGCTACACCTTC.

The J gene is TRBJ2-3, the V gene TRBV4-2; the D gene is possibly TRBD2 (5 bases). Trimming left V 1 base short and J 6 bases short, with 11 bases between. This CDR3 spans 14 amino acids. Germline assignment: CDR1 LGHNA and CDR2 YNFKEQ. The CDR3 region is CASSQARTVDTQYF. Here the CDR3 DNA reads TGTGCCAGCAGCCAAGCACGGACTGTGGATACGCAGTATTTT.

The rearrangement joins TRBV5-5 to TRBJ1-2; TRBD1 agrees at 8 bases. CDR3 length: 14 residues. Germline CDR1 and CDR2: SGHKS and YYEKEE (reference sequence). The V and J ends lost 0 bases and 4 bases, in that order; junction bases with no gene match: 2. The CDR3 region is CASSLEQGVYGYTF. CDR3 bases: TGTGCCAGCAGCTTGGAACAGGGGGTCTATGGCTACACCTTC.

The genes are TRBV7-9 and TRBJ2-1; 16 bases are a match to TRBD2. Per the germline V gene, CDR1 is SEHNR and CDR2 is FQNEAQ (reference sequence). The CDR3 spans 18 residues. V lost 6 bases and J lost 6; bases outside the gene matches: 11. The CDR3 DNA sequence: TGTGCCAGCAGAACCGGGACTAGCGGGGGGGCGATGATCAATGAGCAGTTCTTC. Its protein is CASRTGTSGGAMINEQFF. The entire variable domain, with the rest obtained from reference TRBV7-9 and TRBJ2-1, is as follows: DTGVSQNPRHKITKRGQNVTFRCDPISEHNRLYWYRQTLGQGPEFLTYFQNEAQLEKSRLLSDRFSAERPKGSFSTLEIQRTEQGDSAMYLCASRTGTSGGAMINEQFFGPGTRLTVL.

About this clone itself: This same CDR3 is encoded by further DNA sequences in the sample. This chain links TRBV6-5 with TRBJ1-5; 8 nucleotides agree with TRBD1. Germline-derived CDR1 and CDR2 are MNHEY and SVGAGI. Unmatched junction bases numbered 4, after V lost 6 bases and J lost 3 bases. This CDR3 comprises 14 residues. The CDR3 DNA reads as TGTGCCAGCAGCAGGACAGGGATCAATCAGCCCCAGCATTTT. Translation: CASSRTGINQPQHF.

A single count supports this clone. This chain uses TRBV10-3 with TRBJ2-2, with D uncertain. Germline CDR1 reads ENHRY; CDR2 reads SYGVKD. There are 13 residues in the CDR3. Deletions cut 0 bases from V and 5 bases from J, with 4 bases between. The CDR3 DNA reads TGTGCCATCAGTGAGTCTTTAACCGGGGAGCTGTTTTTT. This translates into CAISESLTGELFF.

The chain employs TRBV5-6 and TRBJ1-1, with D unresolved. CDR1 is SGHDT, CDR2 YYEEEE, per germline. The CDR3 has 13 amino acids. V was shortened by 4 bases and J by 1 base, with 8 bases between the two germline ends. The CDR3 region is CASSQVSNTEAFF. Here the CDR3 DNA reads TGTGCCAGCAGCCAGGTCTCGAACACTGAAGCTTTCTTT.